Each of the 17 T cell receptor beta chains below was sequenced from the same sample in a study of control samples from healthy donors and cancer patients. Profiled with immunoSEQ multiplex PCR; TCRdb holds only in-frame clones, not every one. The data contain around 150,000 clones, nearly 96% of them singletons. Specimen: blood. Every receptor here comes from a woman younger than 45 in good health.

The J gene is TRBJ2-2, the V gene TRBV2; tentative D call: TRBD1 (5 bases). The length of the CDR3 is 16 residues. The V end lost 0 bases, the J end lost 6 bases, and 14 bases lay between the germline ends. The germline V gene encodes CDR1 SNHLY and CDR2 FYNNEI. The CDR3 protein is CASSEALLGAAGELFF. In DNA, the CDR3 is TGTGCCAGCAGTGAAGCGCTTCTAGGGGCGGCCGGGGAGCTGTTTTTT.

This sequence joins TRBV7-6 and TRBJ2-7; TRBD2 matches at 10 bases. The CDR3 length is 15 residues. CDR1 SGHVS and CDR2 FNYEAQ come from the germline V gene. V trimming: 1 base; J trimming: 4 bases; junction bases outside the gene matches: 4. The CDR3 loop is CASSLEASGGYEQYF. The CDR3 DNA sequence: TGTGCCAGCAGCTTAGAGGCTAGCGGGGGATACGAGCAGTACTTC.

The chain recombines TRBV11-2 with TRBJ2-5, with 7 bases aligning to TRBD1. The germline V gene has CDR1 SGHAT and CDR2 FQNNGV. V trimming: 4 bases; J trimming: 4 bases; junction bases outside the gene matches: 15. The CDR3 contains 17 residues. In DNA form, the CDR3 reads TGTGCCAGCAGCTCACCACGGAACAGGGGTGGGCGAGAGACCCAGTACTTC. Residues: CASSSPRNRGGRETQYF.

This clone was seen only once. The J gene is TRBJ2-2, the V gene TRBV3-1 (or the pseudogene TRBV3-2); the D gene is possibly TRBD2 (6 bases). Germline V gives CDR1 LGHDT, CDR2 YNNKEL (reference sequence). This CDR3 region has 14 residues. Between the trimmed V and J ends, which lost 4 bases and 8 bases, there was a span of 14 bases. CDR3 DNA: TGTGCCAGCAGCCTGTTCGGGACTGTAGGGGAGCTGTTTTTT. Its protein is CASSLFGTVGELFF.

The chain is built from TRBV5-6 and TRBJ2-5, with D unresolved. CDR1 is SGHDT and CDR2 is YYEEEE in the germline V gene. V shed 0 bases and J shed 0 bases, with 9 bases lying between them. The CDR3 spans 15 residues. The CDR3 loop is CASSLDVGYQETQYF. The CDR3 nucleotides are TGTGCCAGCAGCTTGGATGTGGGGTACCAAGAGACCCAGTACTTC.

V and J are TRBV27 and TRBJ1-6, with 7 positions matching TRBD1. The CDR3 consists of 20 residues. Trimming at V came to 3 bases and at J to 0 bases, leaving 14 bases not matched to a gene. Germline values: CDR1 MNHEY, CDR2 SMNVEV (reference sequence). CDR3 protein: CASSFLVGTEGSSYNSPLHF. CDR3 sequence (DNA): TGTGCCAGCAGTTTTCTTGTAGGGACAGAAGGCAGCTCCTATAATTCACCCCTCCACTTT.

The rearrangement links TRBV27 to TRBJ1-1; D is unresolved. This CDR3 spans 12 amino acids. Germline V gives CDR1 MNHEY, CDR2 SMNVEV (reference sequence). Trimming shortened V by 6 bases and J by 4 bases, and 9 bases separated the two germline ends. In DNA form, the CDR3 reads TGTGCCAGCAGGGGTGTCGGCACTGAAGCTTTCTTT. This encodes CASRGVGTEAFF.

As regards this clone: This specimen includes other DNA sequences encoding the same CDR3. The chain employs TRBV28 and TRBJ2-3, with TRBD2 matching 8 bases. Germline CDR1 and CDR2: MDHEN and SYDVKM. The CDR3 sequence is 14 residues long. V lost 3 bases, J lost 1 base, and 0 bases stayed unmatched. CDR3 in DNA: TGTGCCAGCAGTTTGCGGGGGGGCACAGATACGCAGTATTTT. Translation gives CASSLRGGTDTQYF.

The V gene is TRBV2, the J gene TRBJ1-6; no clear D gene. The length of the CDR3 is 15 residues. V lost 5 bases and J lost 6, with 14 bases in between. From germline, CDR1 is SNHLY and CDR2 FYNNEI. The CDR3 spells CASSIPGDLNSPLHF. In DNA, the CDR3 is TGTGCCAGCAGTATTCCGGGAGATCTTAATTCACCCCTCCACTTT.

This clone showed up just once. The chain employs TRBV27 and TRBJ1-5; no clear D gene. CDR3 length equals 14 residues. V dropped 0 bases and J dropped 9 bases, with 12 bases sitting between them. Germline V gives CDR1 MNHEY, CDR2 SMNVEV (reference sequence). Here the CDR3 reads CASSLSFLGGPQHF. In nucleotides, the CDR3 is TGTGCCAGCAGTTTATCGTTTTTAGGTGGGCCCCAGCATTTT.

The V gene is TRBV2, the J gene TRBJ1-6, with 7 positions matching TRBD1. CDR1 SNHLY and CDR2 FYNNEI come from the germline V gene. The V and J ends lost 6 bases and 3 bases, in that order; junction bases with no gene match: 2. The CDR3 has 14 residues. CDR3 sequence (DNA): TGTGCCAGCAGCCGGGACAGCTATAATTCACCCCTCCACTTT. Its translation: CASSRDSYNSPLHF.

V usage is TRBV4-2 and J usage is TRBJ1-2; D call uncertain. Germline values: CDR1 LGHNA, CDR2 YNFKEQ. V lost 0 bases and J lost 3, with 17 bases in between. The CDR3 contains 17 residues. The CDR3 here is CASSQDTAQLSDYGYTF. CDR3 bases: TGTGCCAGCAGCCAAGACACCGCCCAATTGAGTGACTATGGCTACACCTTC.

J is TRBJ1-1 and V is TRBV7-2, with no clear D. This CDR3 comprises 14 residues. Per the germline V gene, CDR1 is SGHTA and CDR2 is FQGNSA. V lost 4 bases, J lost 9 bases, and 18 bases lay in between. This CDR3 reads CASSSRTPGRKAFF. For the CDR3, the DNA is TGTGCCAGCAGCTCCCGGACTCCCGGGAGAAAAGCTTTCTTT.

J is TRBJ2-7 and V is TRBV19; tentatively, D is TRBD2 (6 bases). The CDR3 covers 13 residues. V gave up 10 bases and J gave up 3 bases, with 16 bases separating them. The germline V gene has CDR1 LNHDA and CDR2 SQIVND (reference sequence). The CDR3 sequence: CATNPGVGYEQYF. The CDR3 coding sequence is TGTGCCACTAATCCGGGGGTTGGCTACGAGCAGTACTTC.

The chain recombines TRBV6-2 or TRBV6-3 with TRBJ2-7, with a possible D match to TRBD2 (6 bases). Germline V CDR1 and CDR2: MNHEY, SVGEGT. This CDR3 has 16 amino acids. Trimming pared 2 bases from V and 2 bases from J, leaving 16 bases between. The CDR3 protein is CASSYRSGTPPYEQYF. In DNA form, the CDR3 reads TGTGCCAGCAGTTACCGATCCGGGACTCCTCCCTACGAGCAGTACTTC.

J is TRBJ1-1 and V is TRBV30; the D is unclear. This CDR3 contains 15 residues. Trimming removed 2 bases from V and 6 bases from J, with 19 bases in between. From germline, CDR1 is GTSNPN and CDR2 SVGIG (reference sequence). The CDR3 spells CAWSPPFGPGAEAFF. As DNA, the CDR3 is TGTGCCTGGAGTCCACCGTTTGGACCTGGGGCTGAAGCTTTCTTT.

The V and J genes are TRBV6-2 or TRBV6-3 and TRBJ2-1; D may match TRBD1 or TRBD2 (5 bases each). CDR3 length: 15 amino acids. V lost 0 bases and J 9 bases, leaving 15 bases between the germline ends. Germline V gene data show CDR1 as MNHEY and CDR2 as SVGEGT. CDR3 sequence (DNA): TGTGCCAGCAGTTACTCGGCAGGGAGCCTAGGTGAGCAGTTCTTC. Translated: CASSYSAGSLGEQFF.